The 30 T cell receptor beta chains below come from one sample, sequenced in a study of response to subunit inactivated influenza vaccine. TCRdb processed the RT-PCR reads anew with MiXCR; each CDR3 protein has one entry. The sample has roughly 180,000 distinct CDR3 sequences, about 9.3% seen once. Sample: non-naive T cells sorted from PBMCs, taken on the day of vaccination. These receptors all come from a man aged 45-65 years who received an inactivated influenza vaccine.

In its sample, this clonotype was seen many times. The gene calls are TRBV29-1 and TRBJ2-1; 9 nucleotides match TRBD2. Losses at the gene ends were 5 bases for V and 9 bases for J; bases not matched to a gene: 8. CDR1 and CDR2 (germline): SQVTM, ANQGSEA. CDR3 size: 13 residues. The CDR3 spells CSVPRAGGREQFF. The CDR3 DNA is TGCAGCGTTCCCCGGGCGGGAGGGCGTGAGCAGTTCTTC.

In its sample, this clonotype was seen a few times. The chain joins TRBV5-8 to TRBJ1-2, with 7 positions matching TRBD1. CDR1 is SGHTS and CDR2 is YDEGEE in the germline V gene. This CDR3 contains 17 residues. V dropped 0 bases and J dropped 5; count of bases not matched to a gene: 13. CDR3 loop: CASSLAGENRGYYGYTF. In nucleotides, the CDR3 is TGTGCCAGCAGCTTGGCGGGCGAAAACAGGGGTTATTATGGCTACACCTTC.

The rearrangement links TRBV18 to TRBJ2-1, with 8 nucleotides matching TRBD2. Germline V gene sequence: CDR1 KGHSH, CDR2 LQKENI. This CDR3 is built from 16 residues. The trim removed 0 bases at V and 6 bases at J, leaving 7 bases unmatched. CDR3 residues: CASSPPGRGAFNEQFF. In nucleotides, the CDR3 is TGTGCCAGCTCACCACCTGGGCGGGGGGCCTTCAATGAGCAGTTCTTC.

This clonotype was seen repeatedly, ten times or more. The genes are TRBV5-5 and TRBJ2-7, with 7 bases matching TRBD1. Germline V gives CDR1 SGHKS, CDR2 YYEKEE (reference sequence). This CDR3 comprises 15 residues. With 3 bases clipped from V and 2 bases from J, the junction kept 8 bases outside the gene matches. The CDR3 here is CASSSLRDRTYEQYF. The CDR3 DNA sequence: TGTGCCAGCAGCTCCCTCCGGGACAGAACCTACGAGCAGTACTTC.

In its sample, this clonotype was seen many times. The chain couples TRBV7-8 to TRBJ1-1; D ambiguous. CDR1 is SGHVS and CDR2 is FQNEAQ in the germline V gene. V was trimmed by 1 base and J by 5 bases, leaving 14 bases between them. CDR3 length: 15 residues. The CDR3 reads CASSLDLVARTEAFF. CDR3 nucleotide sequence: TGTGCCAGCAGCTTAGATCTTGTAGCGAGGACTGAAGCTTTCTTT.

This clonotype turned up a few times. The CDR3: CASSLFLIWGRNTGELFF. CDR3 in DNA: TGTGCCAGCAGCTTATTCTTGATCTGGGGAAGGAACACCGGGGAGCTGTTTTTT. The chain combines TRBV11-1 with TRBJ2-2; unclear D gene. The V and J ends lost 2 bases and 1 base respectively, with 17 bases between them. The CDR3 is made up of 18 amino acids. Per the germline V gene, CDR1 is SGHAT and CDR2 is FQDESV (reference sequence).

This clonotype has at least ten counts. In DNA, the CDR3 is TGCGCCAGCAGCCCACGGACAGGCGGGACTGAAGCTTTCTTT. Its protein is CASSPRTGGTEAFF. V gene TRBV5-1 combines with J gene TRBJ1-1, with 7 bases lining up with TRBD1. After removal of 4 bases from V and 5 bases from J, the junction contained 8 bases not matched to a gene. CDR3 size: 14 residues. The germline V gene has CDR1 SGHRS and CDR2 YFSETQ.

This chain joins TRBV12-3 or TRBV12-4 and TRBJ1-6; the D gene is possibly TRBD1 (6 bases). V lost 5 bases, J lost 8 bases, and 10 bases lay in between. The CDR3 has 13 residues. The CDR3 DNA sequence: TGTGCCAGCAGTACCCACAGGGATTCACCCCTCCACTTT. This encodes CASSTHRDSPLHF.

This clonotype was observed at least ten times. The V call is TRBV20-1, the J call TRBJ1-2; TRBD1 agrees at 10 bases. CDR1 and CDR2 from the germline V gene are DFQATT and SNEGSKA (reference sequence). V lost 3 bases, J lost 7 bases, and 8 bases stayed unmatched. The CDR3 has 14 amino acids. Here the CDR3 DNA reads TGCAGTGCTAGGGAGGGACAGGGGTTTTTTGGCTACACCTTC. It specifies CSAREGQGFFGYTF.

This clonotype was seen many times. The chain couples TRBV4-3 to TRBJ1-5, with 8 bases fitting TRBD1. The germline CDR1 and CDR2 sequences are LGHNA and YSLEER. The CDR3 contains 16 residues. V lost 0 bases, J lost 9 bases, and 10 bases stayed unmatched. The CDR3 protein is CASSQDIGQGAGPQHF. CDR3 DNA: TGCGCCAGCAGCCAAGATATCGGACAGGGAGCTGGGCCCCAGCATTTT.

This clonotype was seen more than once but under ten times. The rearrangement links TRBV12-3 or TRBV12-4 to TRBJ2-2; 12 bases fit TRBD2. There are 18 residues in the CDR3. The V segment lost 3 bases and the J segment 1 base; nucleotides outside the gene matches: 6. CDR3 region: CASSFETSGGMNTGELFF. CDR3 bases: TGTGCCAGCAGTTTTGAAACTAGCGGGGGGATGAACACCGGGGAGCTGTTTTTT.

J is TRBJ2-5 and V is TRBV9; TRBD2 matches at 8 bases. V lost 5 bases to trimming and J lost 4 bases; unmatched junction nucleotides: 16. The CDR3 is made up of 17 amino acids. Germline assignment: CDR1 SGDLS and CDR2 YYNGEE. The CDR3 protein is CASSQSGSPQTRETQYF. The CDR3 region has the DNA TGTGCCAGCAGTCAAAGCGGGAGCCCCCAAACGAGAGAGACCCAGTACTTC.

This clonotype appeared many times. The chain couples TRBV27 to TRBJ2-3, with 8 nucleotides matching TRBD1. There are 14 residues in the CDR3. With V trimmed by 5 bases and J by 3 bases, 4 bases remained unmatched. Germline CDR1 MNHEY, CDR2 SMNVEV (reference sequence). For the CDR3, the DNA is TGTGCCAGCAGTCGGACAGGGAGGACAGATACGCAGTATTTT. Amino acids: CASSRTGRTDTQYF.

This clonotype occurred many times. The CDR3 sequence is CAISEMGQGNSPLHF. The CDR3 DNA reads as TGTGCCATCAGTGAAATGGGACAGGGGAATTCACCCCTCCACTTT. The chain carries TRBV10-3 and TRBJ1-6; TRBD1 aligns across 10 bases. V was clipped by 3 bases and J by 7 bases; unmatched bases: 3. Germline values: CDR1 ENHRY, CDR2 SYGVKD. The CDR3 consists of 15 residues.

This clonotype was detected many times. The rearrangement uses TRBV20-1 and TRBJ1-4; unclear D gene. Germline V gene data show CDR1 as DFQATT and CDR2 as SNEGSKA (reference sequence). Trimming left V 5 bases short and J 4 bases short, with 14 bases between. CDR3 size: 14 residues. The CDR3 sequence is CSAATQRYNEKLFF. As DNA, the CDR3 is TGCAGTGCTGCTACACAGAGGTATAATGAAAAACTGTTTTTT.

This clonotype has more than one count but fewer than ten. The V call is TRBV7-6, the J call TRBJ2-6; no definite D call. The CDR3 spans 17 residues. Germline V CDR1 and CDR2: SGHVS, FNYEAQ. Trimming removed 1 base from V and 1 base from J, with 11 bases in between. CDR3 protein: CASSLETVRSGANVLTF. DNA for the CDR3: TGTGCCAGCAGCTTAGAGACGGTACGATCTGGGGCCAACGTCCTGACTTTC.

There are a few counts of this clonotype. DNA of the CDR3: TGTGCCAGCAGTTTTTCAGGGGCGAATCAGCCCCAGCATTTT. Translation: CASSFSGANQPQHF. The J gene is TRBJ1-5, the V gene TRBV27; D might be TRBD1 (6 bases). The V end lost 3 bases, the J end lost 4 bases, and 10 bases lay between the germline ends. The CDR3 has 14 residues. Germline V lookup: CDR1 MNHEY, CDR2 SMNVEV (reference sequence).

This clonotype has just a few counts. The V and J genes are TRBV5-1 and TRBJ2-1; D not resolved. The germline V gene has CDR1 SGHRS and CDR2 YFSETQ. The CDR3 runs 16 residues. Trimming pared 0 bases from V and 0 bases from J, leaving 10 bases between. The CDR3 protein is CASSLGTSSSYNEQFF. DNA of the CDR3: TGCGCCAGCAGCTTGGGGACCAGTAGCTCCTACAATGAGCAGTTCTTC.

The chain employs TRBV2 and TRBJ2-5; D is unresolved. Trimming pared 7 bases from V and 5 bases from J, leaving 14 bases between. Germline CDR1 is SNHLY and CDR2 is FYNNEI. The CDR3 is 13 residues long. This CDR3 is CASTIVPGETQYF. CDR3 coding DNA: TGTGCCAGCACCATCGTCCCCGGGGAGACCCAGTACTTC.

This clonotype came up many times. The chain is built from TRBV5-1 and TRBJ2-3; 13 bases are shared with TRBD2. J lost 5 bases, V lost 5 bases, and 8 bases had no gene match. This CDR3 contains 16 residues. Germline V lookup: CDR1 SGHRS, CDR2 YFSETQ. CDR3 in amino acids: CASRAELAGGRDTQYF. CDR3 bases: TGCGCCAGCAGGGCAGAACTAGCGGGAGGGCGAGATACGCAGTATTTT.

This rearrangement joins TRBV20-1 to TRBJ2-1; no firm D call. Germline CDR1 DFQATT, CDR2 SNEGSKA (reference sequence). The CDR3 runs to 13 residues. The V and J ends lost 0 bases and 6 bases respectively, with 9 bases between them. The CDR3 spells CSARENSANEQFF. CDR3 bases: TGCAGTGCTAGAGAAAACTCCGCCAATGAGCAGTTCTTC.

The chain joins TRBV24-1 to TRBJ2-3; D ambiguous. Germline V gene data show CDR1 as KGHDR and CDR2 as SFDVKD. The V and J ends lost 3 bases and 2 bases respectively, with 5 bases between them. The CDR3 loop spans 13 amino acids. CDR3 sequence reads: CATSDPPTDTQYF. The CDR3 nucleotides are TGTGCCACCAGTGATCCACCCACAGATACGCAGTATTTT.

V usage is TRBV9 and J usage is TRBJ2-7, with TRBD1 matching 7 bases. The CDR3 extends over 16 amino acids. Germline V gene sequence: CDR1 SGDLS, CDR2 YYNGEE. Trimming at V came to 0 bases and at J to 3 bases, leaving 9 bases not matched to a gene. The CDR3 is CASSVASDRALYEQYF. The CDR3 DNA sequence: TGTGCCAGCAGCGTAGCGTCCGACAGGGCCCTCTACGAGCAGTACTTC.

This clonotype was detected ten times or more. The chain couples TRBV27 to TRBJ1-5; D not certain. The germline gives CDR1 MNHEY, CDR2 SMNVEV (reference sequence). The CDR3 spans 17 residues. V lost 4 bases, J lost 5 bases, and 21 bases lay in between. The CDR3 spells CASSSERLLGEHQPQHF. The CDR3 bases are TGTGCCAGCAGTTCGGAACGACTCCTCGGAGAACATCAGCCCCAGCATTTT.

This clonotype was seen a single time. The gene calls are TRBV7-8 and TRBJ2-1, with 7 positions matching TRBD2. This CDR3 has 15 residues. The J segment lost 4 bases and the V segment lost 3 bases, leaving 6 bases of the junction unmatched. Germline values: CDR1 SGHVS, CDR2 FQNEAQ. CDR3 coding DNA: TGTGCCAGCAGCTTGGTACTAGCGCTTTACAATGAGCAGTTCTTC. Amino acid sequence: CASSLVLALYNEQFF.

This clonotype was seen many times. This chain uses TRBV13 with TRBJ2-1; D gene uncertain. CDR3 length equals 14 residues. Trimming removed 2 bases from V and 6 bases from J, with 11 bases in between. Germline V lookup: CDR1 PRHDT, CDR2 FYEKMQ (reference sequence). CDR3 coding DNA: TGTGCCAGCAGCTTACTGGGTTCAGGCAATGAGCAGTTCTTC. The encoded protein is CASSLLGSGNEQFF.

This clonotype was counted at least ten times. The CDR3 nucleotides are TGTGCCAGCAGCTTATTTGACAGGGAAGAAGAGCAGTACTTC. Translated, it gives CASSLFDREEEQYF. The J gene is TRBJ2-7, the V gene TRBV7-2; TRBD1 aligns across 7 bases. Trimming at V came to 2 bases and at J to 7 bases, leaving 8 bases not matched to a gene. The CDR3 runs 14 residues. CDR1 and CDR2 from the germline V gene are SGHTA and FQGNSA. The whole variable domain, remainder taken from reference TRBV7-2 and TRBJ2-7, is GAGVSQSPSNKVTEKGKDVELRCDPISGHTALYWYRQSLGQGLEFLIYFQGNSAPDKSGLPSDRFSAERTGGSVSTLTIQRTQQEDSAVYLCASSLFDREEEQYFGPGTRLTVT.

The CDR3 spells CASCPDAGMNTEAFF. CDR3 nucleotides: TGCGCCAGCTGCCCGGACGCGGGGATGAACACTGAAGCTTTCTTT. The chain employs TRBV5-1 and TRBJ1-1; D is unclear. V lost 7 bases and J lost 0, with 16 bases in between. Per the germline V gene, CDR1 is SGHRS and CDR2 is YFSETQ. The CDR3 consists of 15 residues. Using reference TRBV5-1 and TRBJ1-1 for the parts outside the CDR3, the full variable domain is KAGVTQTPRYLIKTRGQQVTLSCSPISGHRSVSWYQQTPGQGLQFLFEYFSETQRNKGNFPGRFSGRQFSNSRSEMNVSTLELGDSALYLCASCPDAGMNTEAFFGQGTRLTVV.

Turning to this clonotype: Germline and junction disagree at one end, which may indicate a read error. This chain joins TRBV20-1 and TRBJ2-7; 7 nucleotides match TRBD1. The germline gives CDR1 DFQATT, CDR2 SNEGSKA (reference sequence). The CDR3 runs to 12 residues. The CDR3 DNA is TGCAGTGCGAGAGACAGGGCCCACGAGCAGTACTTC. Its translation is CSARDRAHEQYF.

The chain employs TRBV4-1 and TRBJ2-2; the D call may be TRBD1 or TRBD2 (7 bases each). Trimming removed 4 bases at V and 4 bases at J, with 25 bases between. CDR1 and CDR2 (germline): MGHRA, YSYEKL. This CDR3 spans 19 amino acids. CDR3 sequence: CASSPRGVAGERGTGELFF. The CDR3 nucleotides are TGCGCCAGCAGCCCCAGGGGGGTTGCGGGAGAAAGGGGCACCGGGGAGCTGTTTTTT.